This T cell receptor (beta chain) originates from a study of cytomegalovirus exposure and HLA in healthy donors. Whole-study findings and limits: A later analysis found TCR association rates differed by HLA locus, highest for DRB1 and lowest for HLA-C.

Regarding this clone: Its antigen is unknown.

This PCR relied on a set of 60 Vbeta primers and 13 Jbeta primers. Assay: immunoSEQ multiplex PCR; the TCRdb copy retains only in-frame clones and omits some. The sample holds some 150,000 clones, roughly 9% seen once. Trimming cost V 3 bases and J 6 bases, with 17 bases left between them. Germline-derived CDR1 and CDR2 are SGHAT and FQNNGV. There are 16 residues in the CDR3. The genes are TRBV11-2 and TRBJ2-2; D is ambiguous. The receptor was isolated from a woman between 35 and 50 years old in good health and CMV-seropositive. The sequenced sample consisted of PBMCs. CDR3: CASSFGASIPSGELFF. The CDR3 bases are TGTGCCAGCAGCTTTGGTGCGTCAATCCCCTCCGGGGAGCTGTTTTTT.